The present T cell receptor (beta chain) was sequenced within a study of T cells in localized non-small cell lung cancer. Sequencing used immunoSEQ multiplex PCR; TCRdb keeps in-frame clones, though not all of them. The sample lists roughly 84,000 clones, around 90% occurring once. Unmatched junction bases numbered 10, after V lost 0 bases and J lost 11 bases. CDR1 SGHTA and CDR2 FQGNSA come from the germline V gene. This CDR3 has 15 residues. The V and J genes are TRBV7-2 and TRBJ2-7, with 10 bases that match TRBD2. The clonotype was recovered from a woman aged 40-75 years with stage I squamous cell lung carcinoma. The sample in question was peripheral blood, obtained before any cancer treatment. The DNA of the CDR3 is TGTGCCAGCAGCTTAGCGGAACGACTAGCGGGTGTTGAGTACTTC. Amino acid sequence: CASSLAERLAGVEYF.